The source of this T cell receptor beta chain is a study of T-cell memory formation after mild COVID-19. TCRalpha and TCRbeta libraries used 5'RACE with constant-segment primers and UMIs. TCRdb redid the calling of the 5' RACE reads with MiXCR, one entry per CDR3 protein. The sample includes some 120,000 distinct CDR3 sequences, 15% to 20% seen only once; the top ten take over 11%. Points from the study as a whole: Largely, contracting CD4+ clones fell within CM and EM, and contracting CD8+ clones within EMRA. There was a balanced CD4/CD8 profile in clones contracting day 15 to 85, and later expanders leaned CD4+.

Germline CDR1 is DFQATT and CDR2 is SNEGSKA (reference sequence). The CDR3 is made up of 12 amino acids. V lost 3 bases to trimming and J lost 3 bases, with 8 bases between them. This clonotype showed up just a few times. Its antigen is unidentified. Sequences were obtained from PBMCs or a T cell subset sorted from them (not recorded which). This clonotype originated in an adult woman who had mild COVID-19 (a few samples of this study predate the infection). Cell type and time point are not known. V and J are TRBV20-1 and TRBJ1-2; D possibly corresponds to TRBD1 (6 bases). This chain's CDR3 is CSARKGDYGYTF. In DNA, the CDR3 is TGCAGTGCTAGGAAGGGGGACTATGGCTACACCTTC.